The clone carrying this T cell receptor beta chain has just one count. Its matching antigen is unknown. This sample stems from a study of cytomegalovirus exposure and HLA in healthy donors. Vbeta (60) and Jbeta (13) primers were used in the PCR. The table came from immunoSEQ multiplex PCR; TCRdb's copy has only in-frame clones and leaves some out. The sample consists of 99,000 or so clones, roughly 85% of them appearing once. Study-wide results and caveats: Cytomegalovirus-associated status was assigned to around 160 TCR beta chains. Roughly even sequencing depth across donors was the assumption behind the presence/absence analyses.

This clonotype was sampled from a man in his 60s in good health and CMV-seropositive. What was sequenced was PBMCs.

This chain's CDR3 is CASSPPSGRENTEAFF. The CDR3 nucleotides are TGTGCCAGCAGCCCCCCCTCTGGACGGGAGAACACTGAAGCTTTCTTT. The rearrangement joins TRBV7-3 to TRBJ1-1; D gene ambiguous. The CDR3 consists of 16 residues. The V end lost 5 bases, the J end lost 1 base, and 17 bases lay between the germline ends. CDR1 and CDR2 from the germline V gene are SGHTA and FQGTGA.